This T cell receptor beta chain was observed in a study of lymphopenia after photon versus proton radiotherapy. Regarding the study as a whole: Photon-treated patients lost naive T cells and TCR diversity; proton-treated stayed stable. A bigger post-nadir fall in TCR diversity correlated inversely with survival time in deceased patients. Oligoclonal CD8+ Temra expansion after nadir drove photon patients' diversity drop.

Germline trimming cut 9 bases from V and 5 bases from J; bases unmatched to any gene: 4. The germline V gene has CDR1 LNHNV and CDR2 YYDKDF (reference sequence). The CDR3 spans 15 residues. This clone was seen once. Its antigen is still unknown. Sequenced by immunoSEQ multiplex PCR; TCRdb stores in-frame clones only, minus some. The sample has 150,000 to 200,000 clones; approximately 91% are singletons. The TCR comes from a man between 45 and 60 years old with gastric cancer. This chain uses TRBV15 with TRBJ2-1; 16 nucleotides align to TRBD2. This specimen consisted of peripheral blood, obtained from a patient treated with photon-based radiotherapy. Written as DNA, the CDR3 is TGTGCCACGGGACTAGCGGGAGGGGGAGACAATGAGCAGTTCTTC. Translated: CATGLAGGGDNEQFF.